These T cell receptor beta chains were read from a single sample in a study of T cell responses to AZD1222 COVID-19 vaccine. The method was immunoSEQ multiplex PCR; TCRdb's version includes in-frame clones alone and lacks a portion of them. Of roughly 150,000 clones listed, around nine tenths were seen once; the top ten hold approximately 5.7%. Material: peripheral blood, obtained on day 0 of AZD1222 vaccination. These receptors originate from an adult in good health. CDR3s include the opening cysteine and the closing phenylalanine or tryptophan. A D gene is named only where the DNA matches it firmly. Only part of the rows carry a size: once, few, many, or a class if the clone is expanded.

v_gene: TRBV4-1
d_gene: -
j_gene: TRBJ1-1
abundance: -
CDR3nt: TGCGCCAGCAGCCAAGAAAACGGGGAAGCTTTCTTT
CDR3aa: CASSQENGEAFF

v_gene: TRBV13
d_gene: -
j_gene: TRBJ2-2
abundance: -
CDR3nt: TGTGCCAGCAGCTTATTTGTAGTGGCTTACACCGGGGAGCTGTTTTTT
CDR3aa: CASSLFVVAYTGELFF

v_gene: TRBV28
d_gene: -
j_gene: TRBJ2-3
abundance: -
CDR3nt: TGTGCCAGCGCGGAGACAGATACGCAGTATTTT
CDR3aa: CASAETDTQYF

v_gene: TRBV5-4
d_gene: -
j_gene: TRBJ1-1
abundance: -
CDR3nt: TGTGCCAGCAGCCAGGGGACCTCGGGGACTGAAGCTTTCTTT
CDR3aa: CASSQGTSGTEAFF

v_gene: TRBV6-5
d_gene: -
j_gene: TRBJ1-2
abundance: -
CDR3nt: TGTGCCAGCAGTTACTCTAGTGCGGCAAACTATGGCTACACCTTC
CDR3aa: CASSYSSAANYGYTF

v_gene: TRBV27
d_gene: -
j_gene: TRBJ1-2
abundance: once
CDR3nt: TGTGCCAGCAGTCCAGGGTCCGTTCCCAACTATGGCTACACCTTC
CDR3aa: CASSPGSVPNYGYTF

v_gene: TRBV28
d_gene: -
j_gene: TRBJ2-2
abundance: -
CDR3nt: TGTGCCAGCAGAGGGGGAGTGGGCACCGGGGAGCTGTTTTTT
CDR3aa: CASRGGVGTGELFF

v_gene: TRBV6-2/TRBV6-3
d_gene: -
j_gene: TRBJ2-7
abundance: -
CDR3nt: TGTGCCAGCAGTCCCCGGCTGGGAGGCACCTACGAGCAGTACTTC
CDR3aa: CASSPRLGGTYEQYF

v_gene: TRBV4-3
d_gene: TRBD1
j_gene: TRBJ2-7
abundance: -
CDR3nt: TGCGCCAGCAGCCAAGACAGGGGGTCCTACGAGCAGTACTTC
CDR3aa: CASSQDRGSYEQYF

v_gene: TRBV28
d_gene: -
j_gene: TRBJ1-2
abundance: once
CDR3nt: TGTGCCAGCAGTTTAGGGGTGAGGGGTTATGGCTACACCTTC
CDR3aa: CASSLGVRGYGYTF

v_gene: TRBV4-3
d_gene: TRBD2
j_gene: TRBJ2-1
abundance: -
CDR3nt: TGCGCCAGCAGCCAAGAAGGGAGGACTAGGGACAATGAGCAGTTCTTC
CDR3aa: CASSQEGRTRDNEQFF

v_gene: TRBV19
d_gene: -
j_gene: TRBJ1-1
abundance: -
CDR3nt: TGTGCCAGTAGTACATTTAATATGAACACTGAAGCTTTCTTT
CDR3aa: CASSTFNMNTEAFF

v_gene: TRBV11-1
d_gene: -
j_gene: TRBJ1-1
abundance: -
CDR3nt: TGTGCCAGCAGCTTAGGACAGAAGAACACTGAAGCTTTCTTT
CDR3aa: CASSLGQKNTEAFF

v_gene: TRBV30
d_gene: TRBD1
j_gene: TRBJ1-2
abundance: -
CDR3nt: TGTGCCTGGAGTCCCCTTTCGACAGGGAGCGGCTACACCTTC
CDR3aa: CAWSPLSTGSGYTF

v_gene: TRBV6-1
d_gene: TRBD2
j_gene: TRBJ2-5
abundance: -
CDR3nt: TGTGCCAGCAGTGGTGTAGCGGGGTGGGGGCAAGAGACCCAGTACTTC
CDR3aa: CASSGVAGWGQETQYF

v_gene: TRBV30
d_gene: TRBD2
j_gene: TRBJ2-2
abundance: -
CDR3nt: TGTGCCTGGACCCAAACCGGGACTAGCGGGAGGGCCGCCGGGGAGCTGTTTTTT
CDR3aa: CAWTQTGTSGRAAGELFF

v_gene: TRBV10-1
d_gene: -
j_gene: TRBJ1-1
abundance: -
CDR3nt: TGCGCCAGCAGTGGGGCGGCCGAAAAGAACACTGAAGCTTTCTTT
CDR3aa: CASSGAAEKNTEAFF

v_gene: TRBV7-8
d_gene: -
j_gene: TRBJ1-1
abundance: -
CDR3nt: TGTGCCAGCAGCTTAGACAGTGGGACTGAAGCTTTCTTT
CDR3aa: CASSLDSGTEAFF

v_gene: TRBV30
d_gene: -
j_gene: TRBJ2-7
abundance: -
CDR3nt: TGTGCCTGCGTGAACTCCTACGAGCAGTACTTC
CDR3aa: CACVNSYEQYF

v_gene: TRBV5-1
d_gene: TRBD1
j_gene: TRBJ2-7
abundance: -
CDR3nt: TGCGCCAGCAGCCGCGACAGGGTTTACGAGCAGTACTTC
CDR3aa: CASSRDRVYEQYF

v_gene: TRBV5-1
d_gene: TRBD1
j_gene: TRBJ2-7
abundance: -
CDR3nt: TGCGCCAGCAGCGAGGGGGCGGGCACTTACTACGAGCAGTACTTC
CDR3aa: CASSEGAGTYYEQYF

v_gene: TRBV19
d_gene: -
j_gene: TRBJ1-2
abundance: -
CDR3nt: TGTGCCCCCCAAAGGGCAGGGGACATCCTGGAATATGGCTACACCTTC
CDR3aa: CAPQRAGDILEYGYTF

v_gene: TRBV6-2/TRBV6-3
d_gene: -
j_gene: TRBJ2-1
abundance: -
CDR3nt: TGTGCCAGCAGCATCGGGACTCCCCGGCAGTTCTTC
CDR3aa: CASSIGTPRQFF

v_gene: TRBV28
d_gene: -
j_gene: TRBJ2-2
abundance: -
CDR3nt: TGTGCCAGCAGGGGACGGTCGGGGGGCTTTTACACCGGGGAGCTGTTTTTT
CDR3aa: CASRGRSGGFYTGELFF

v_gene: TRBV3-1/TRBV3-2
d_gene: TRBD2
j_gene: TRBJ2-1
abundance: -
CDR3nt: TGTGCCAGCAGCAGGACTAGCGGGGAAGTTGGTGAGCAGTTCTTC
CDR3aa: CASSRTSGEVGEQFF

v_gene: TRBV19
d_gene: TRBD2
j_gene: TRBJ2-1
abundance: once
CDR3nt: TGTGCCAGTAGTGATAAGCGGGGGGCCTCCAATGAGCAGTTCTTC
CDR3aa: CASSDKRGASNEQFF

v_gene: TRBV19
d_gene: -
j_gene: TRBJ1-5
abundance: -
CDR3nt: TGTGCCAGTAACCCAGCATTCGGGGCAACGGAGAGAGCTAGCAATCAGCCCCAGCATTTT
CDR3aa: CASNPAFGATERASNQPQHF

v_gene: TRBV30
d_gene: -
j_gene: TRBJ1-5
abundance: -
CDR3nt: TGTGCCTGGAGTCTCGAGGTTAATCAGCCCCAGCATTTT
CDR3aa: CAWSLEVNQPQHF

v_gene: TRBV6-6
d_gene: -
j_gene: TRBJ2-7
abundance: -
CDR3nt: TGTGCCAGCAGTTATTCCGCGGTAGGGGCGTACGAGCAGTACTTC
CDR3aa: CASSYSAVGAYEQYF

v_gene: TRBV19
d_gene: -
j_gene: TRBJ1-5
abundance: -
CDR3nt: TGTGCCAGTAGTATCACAGGGTTTCAGCCCCAGCATTTT
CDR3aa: CASSITGFQPQHF

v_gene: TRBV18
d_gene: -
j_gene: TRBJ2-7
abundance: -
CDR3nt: TGTGCCAGCTCACCTGCCTCCTACGACGAGCAGTACTTC
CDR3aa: CASSPASYDEQYF

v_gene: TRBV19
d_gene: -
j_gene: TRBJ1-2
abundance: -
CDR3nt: TGTGCCAGTAGTACTAGACTAACGCCCCTCTATGGCTACACCTTC
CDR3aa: CASSTRLTPLYGYTF

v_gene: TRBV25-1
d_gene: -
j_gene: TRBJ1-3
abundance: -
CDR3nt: TGTGCCAGTTCAACAGGCTCTGGAAACACCATATATTTT
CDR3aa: CASSTGSGNTIYF

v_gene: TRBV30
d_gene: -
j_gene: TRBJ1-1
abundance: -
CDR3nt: TGTGCCTGGAGAGGTGGGAACACTGAAGCTTTCTTT
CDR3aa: CAWRGGNTEAFF

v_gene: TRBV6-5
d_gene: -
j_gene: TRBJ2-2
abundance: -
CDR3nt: TGTGCCAGCAGTATACAGGATAGGGTCACCGGGGAGCTGTTTTTT
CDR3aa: CASSIQDRVTGELFF

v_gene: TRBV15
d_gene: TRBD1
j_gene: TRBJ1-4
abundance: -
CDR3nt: TGTGCCACCAGCAGGGCGATACAGGGGGCGGGTGAAAAACTGTTTTTT
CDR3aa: CATSRAIQGAGEKLFF

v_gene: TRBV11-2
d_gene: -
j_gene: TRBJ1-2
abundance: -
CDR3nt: TGTGCCAGCAGCTTAGGGCCGGTGGGCTATGGCTACACCTTC
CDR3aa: CASSLGPVGYGYTF

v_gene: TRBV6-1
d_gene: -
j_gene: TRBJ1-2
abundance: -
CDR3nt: TGTGCCAGCAGTGAACGCGGGGGAGGTCATGGCTACACCTTC
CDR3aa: CASSERGGGHGYTF

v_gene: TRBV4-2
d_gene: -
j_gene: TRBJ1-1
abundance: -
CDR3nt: TGTGCCAGCAGCCAATTGGACAAGAACACTGAAGCTTTCTTT
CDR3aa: CASSQLDKNTEAFF

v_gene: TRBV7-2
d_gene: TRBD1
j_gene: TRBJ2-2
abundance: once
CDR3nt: TGTGCCAGCAGCTCCAGACAGGGTAACACCGGGGAGCTGTTTTTT
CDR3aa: CASSSRQGNTGELFF

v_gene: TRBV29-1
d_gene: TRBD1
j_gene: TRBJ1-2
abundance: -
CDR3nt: TGCAGCGTTTACGCCGGGACAGGGGTCTATGGCTACACCTTC
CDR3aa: CSVYAGTGVYGYTF

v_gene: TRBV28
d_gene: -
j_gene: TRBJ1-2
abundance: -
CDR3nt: TGTGCCAGCAACGCCGTCGAAACAGGAGCCTATGGCTACACCTTC
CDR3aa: CASNAVETGAYGYTF

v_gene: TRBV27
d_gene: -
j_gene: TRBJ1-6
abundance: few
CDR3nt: TGTGCCAGCAGTTTTCAACCGACCACCGGGGGCTCACCCCTCCACTTT
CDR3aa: CASSFQPTTGGSPLHF

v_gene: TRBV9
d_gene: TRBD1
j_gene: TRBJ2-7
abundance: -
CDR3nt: TGTGCCAGCAGCGTAGGGACAGGTGCCTACGAGCAGTACTTC
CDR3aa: CASSVGTGAYEQYF

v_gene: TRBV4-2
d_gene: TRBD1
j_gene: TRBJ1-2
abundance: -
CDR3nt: TGTGCCAGCAGCCAAGAGACAGGGAGCGGCTATGGCTACACCTTC
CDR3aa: CASSQETGSGYGYTF